The next 21 T cell receptor beta chains were all read from a single sample in a study of glioma-infiltrating T cells (dated by TCRdb to 2016 to 2017). These reads were obtained on an Illumina MiSeq. TCR alpha and beta CDR3 regions were amplified with the iRepertoire nested amplicon-rescue multiplex PCR (arm-PCR) platform from RNA. TCRdb reworked the public reads: Q25 trimming with fastp, MiXCR clone assembly, productive beta chains retained. CDR3 protein sequences are deduplicated, and each keeps its most common genes and DNA. For this sample the table gives around 2,800 distinct CDR3 sequences, of which 33% were detected only once. Around 7.8% of the sample comes from the top ten. The sequenced material came from glioma tissue, nonneoplastic brain tissue, or PBMCs (not recorded which). These receptor sequences come from a human donor with low-grade glioma or glioblastoma, undergoing nonglioma brain surgery, or in good health (not recorded which).

This clonotype was found many times. The V call is TRBV29-1, the J call TRBJ2-7, with 7 bases identical to TRBD1. Losses at the gene ends were 7 bases for V and 0 bases for J; bases not matched to a gene: 3. Germline loops: CDR1 SQVTM, CDR2 ANQGSEA. CDR3 size: 12 residues. The CDR3 DNA reads as TGCAGCGCCGGGACAGCCTCCTACGAGCAGTACTTC. Amino acids: CSAGTASYEQYF.

To note about this clonotype: Relative to the germline gene, one junction end is altered; a read error may explain this. The chain couples TRBV27 to TRBJ2-7; no reliable D call. The CDR3 totals 14 residues. Germline V lookup: CDR1 MNHEY, CDR2 SMNVEV (reference sequence). The CDR3 spells CASGLTLTVDEQHF. CDR3 DNA: TGTGCCAGCGGTTTGACACTTACCGTAGACGAGCAGCACTTC.

The chain is built from TRBV2 and TRBJ2-1; D is possibly TRBD2 (5 bases). CDR1 and CDR2 (germline): SNHLY, FYNNEI. The CDR3 extends over 13 amino acids. CDR3: CARLRDSYNEQFF. Written as DNA, the CDR3 is TGTGCAAGATTGAGGGACTCCTACAATGAGCAGTTCTTC.

This clonotype was found many times. The chain carries TRBV5-4 and TRBJ1-2; weak D call: TRBD1 (6 bases). The CDR3 extends over 13 amino acids. V gave up 4 bases and J gave up 8 bases, with 15 bases separating them. Germline values: CDR1 SGHNT, CDR2 YYREEE (reference sequence). This CDR3 is CASSPSGTRGYTF. CDR3 DNA sequence: TGTGCCAGCAGCCCCTCCGGGACAAGGGGCTACACCTTC. The full variable domain, completed using reference TRBV5-4 and TRBJ1-2, is ETGVTQSPTHLIKTRGQQVTLRCSSQSGHNTVSWYQQALGQGPQFIFQYYREEENGRGNFPPRFSGLQFPNYSSELNVNALELDDSALYLCASSPSGTRGYTFGSGTRLTVV.

This clonotype is judged medium-sized (0.01 to 0.1%). This chain links TRBV10-3 with TRBJ1-2; the D is unclear. This CDR3 has 12 residues. V was shortened by 5 bases and J by 1 base, with 5 bases between the two germline ends. Germline values: CDR1 ENHRY, CDR2 SYGVKD. As DNA, the CDR3 is TGTGCCATCAGTCAGGATAACTATGGCTACACCTTC. Its translation is CAISQDNYGYTF.

This clonotype was recorded at least ten times. J is TRBJ2-2 and V is TRBV3-1; D remains ambiguous. V gave up 8 bases and J gave up 10 bases, with 14 bases separating them. This CDR3 spans 12 amino acids. Looked up from germline, CDR1 is LGHDT and CDR2 is YNNKEL (reference sequence). The DNA of the CDR3 is TGTGCCAGCGGGGATGGAATTGAGGAGCTGTTTTTT. Encoded protein: CASGDGIEELFF.

In its sample, this clonotype ranks as medium-sized. The chain couples TRBV7-2 to TRBJ2-3, with 8 nucleotides matching TRBD2. V was pared by 11 bases and J by 3 bases, with 22 bases of the junction left unmatched. Germline V gene data show CDR1 as SGHTA and CDR2 as FQGNSA. The CDR3 has 18 residues. The CDR3 spells CAADSGGGRNSRTDTQYF. The DNA of the CDR3 is TGTGCCGCTGACAGCGGCGGGGGGAGGAATTCAAGGACAGATACGCAGTATTTT.

Sample share makes this clonotype medium-sized. The chain carries TRBV29-1 and TRBJ2-2; D remains ambiguous. V lost 6 bases to trimming and J lost 1 base, with 9 bases between them. Germline CDR1 and CDR2: SQVTM and ANQGSEA. CDR3 size: 13 residues. The CDR3, as DNA: TGCAGCGTGGCTACAATGAACACCGGGGAGCTGTTTTTT. It yields the protein CSVATMNTGELFF.

Comments on this clonotype: One end of the junction fails to match germline, which may point to a read error. J is TRBJ1-5 and V is TRBV7-2, with a possible D match to TRBD1 (6 bases). This CDR3 has 16 amino acids. Per germline, CDR1 SGHTA and CDR2 FQGNSA. The CDR3 sequence is CASRPGGARGNQPQNF. The CDR3 DNA sequence: TGTGCCAGCAGACCTGGGGGGGCAAGAGGCAATCAGCCCCAGAATTTT.

As for this clonotype: One end of the junction varies from germline; a read error may be responsible. The chain has TRBV2 and TRBJ2-7, with unresolved D. CDR3 size: 11 residues. Germline V gene lookup returns CDR1 SNHLY and CDR2 FYNNEI. CDR3 bases: TGTGCCAGCAGTGAACATGCCGAGCGGTACTTC. Translating gives CASSEHAERYF.

V gene TRBV6-2 or TRBV6-3 combines with J gene TRBJ2-3; 7 bases fit TRBD1. Germline CDR1 reads MNHEY; CDR2 reads SVGEGT. CDR3 length equals 19 residues. V lost 3 bases, J lost 2 bases, and 17 bases stayed unmatched. CDR3 in DNA: TGTGCCAGCAGTTATTCTTCCCGCCGACAGGGCTTCTTCACAGATACGCAGTATTTT. This codes for CASSYSSRRQGFFTDTQYF.

In this sample, this clonotype is medium-sized. This chain links TRBV5-1 with TRBJ1-3; 7 nucleotides line up with TRBD1. The CDR3 runs to 15 residues. The germline gives CDR1 SGHRS, CDR2 YFSETQ. J lost 1 base, V lost 4 bases, and 5 bases had no gene match. Here the CDR3 DNA reads TGCGCCAGCAGCCCTAGACAGGGATCTGGAAACACCATATATTTT. The encoded protein is CASSPRQGSGNTIYF.

In its sample, this clonotype ranks as medium-sized. The rearrangement links TRBV12-3 or TRBV12-4 to TRBJ1-2, with a tentative D call TRBD1 (5 bases). CDR3 length: 16 amino acids. Trimming took off 5 bases at V and 4 bases at J, with 20 bases between the two ends. The CDR3 sequence: CASSPPGLSLGYGYTF. As DNA, the CDR3 is TGTGCCAGCAGTCCCCCGGGACTATCCCTGGGCTATGGCTACACCTTC.

This clonotype occurred many times. The rearrangement joins TRBV4-2 to TRBJ1-5; D gene unclear. The CDR3 has 15 amino acids. Germline V CDR1 and CDR2: LGHNA, YNFKEQ. The V gene lost 0 bases and the J gene lost 5 bases, with 11 bases spanning the gap. CDR3 protein: CASSQDHNQDQPQHF. For the CDR3, the DNA is TGTGCCAGCAGCCAAGATCATAACCAGGATCAGCCCCAGCATTTT.

This clonotype is classed as medium-sized (0.01 to 0.1%). The chain couples TRBV12-3 or TRBV12-4 to TRBJ1-1, with D possibly TRBD1 on 5 matching bases. V was shortened by 4 bases and J by 1 base, with 10 bases between the two germline ends. This CDR3 spans 14 amino acids. For the CDR3, the DNA is TGTGCCAGCAGTTGGCAGGGCCCGAACACTGAAGCTTTCTTT. It specifies CASSWQGPNTEAFF.

The chain combines TRBV20-1 with TRBJ1-2, with D possibly matching TRBD1 (6 bases). CDR3 length equals 14 residues. Per germline, CDR1 DFQATT and CDR2 SNEGSKA (reference sequence). The CDR3 DNA reads as TGCAGGTCTAGAGAGGGGGAAGGGGTTAAGGGCTACACCTTC. It translates to CRSREGEGVKGYTF.

Relative to its sample, this clonotype is large. V and J are TRBV15 and TRBJ2-1; 7 positions match TRBD1. The junction had 5 bases not matched to a gene; V was cut back by 2 bases and J by 7 bases. The CDR3 is 14 residues long. Germline assignment: CDR1 LNHNV and CDR2 YYDKDF (reference sequence). CDR3 nucleotide sequence: TGTGCCACCAGCAGACCAGAGGACAGGAATGAGCAGTTCTTC. This translates into CATSRPEDRNEQFF.

By frequency in the sample, this clonotype is medium-sized. The rearrangement links TRBV2 to TRBJ2-2; 11 bases line up with TRBD2. The CDR3 contains 15 residues. CDR1 is SNHLY and CDR2 is FYNNEI in the germline V gene. The trim removed 6 bases at V and 5 bases at J, leaving 5 bases unmatched. In DNA form, the CDR3 reads TGTGCCAGCAGCCTACTAGCGGGGGCAACCGGGGAGCTGTTTTTT. Amino acids: CASSLLAGATGELFF.

This clonotype is large by share. This rearrangement joins TRBV20-1 to TRBJ2-7, with 10 bases aligning to TRBD2. The germline gives CDR1 DFQATT, CDR2 SNEGSKA (reference sequence). The V segment lost 3 bases and the J segment 2 bases; nucleotides outside the gene matches: 7. CDR3 length: 15 residues. The CDR3 DNA reads TGCAGTGCTAGGAAAGGACTAGCGGAAACCTACGAGCAGTACTTC. Its translation is CSARKGLAETYEQYF.

This clonotype ranks as medium-sized. The chain couples TRBV2 to TRBJ2-7; TRBD2 might be the D (6 bases). The length of the CDR3 is 13 residues. Trimming cost V 0 bases and J 7 bases, with 10 bases left between them. Germline V CDR1 and CDR2: SNHLY, FYNNEI. CDR3 DNA sequence: TGTGCCAGCAGTGAAGCGGGGGAGGTTGAGCAGTACTTC. As protein: CASSEAGEVEQYF.

By share of the sample, this clonotype is medium-sized. The V call is TRBV9, the J call TRBJ2-7; TRBD1 matches 7 bases. Trimming cost V 4 bases and J 4 bases; bases outside gene matches: 8. This CDR3 is built from 14 residues. Germline CDR1 SGDLS, CDR2 YYNGEE. The CDR3 nucleotides read TGTGCCAGCAGCTCGGGACAGATGCATTACGAGCAGTACTTC. This sequence encodes CASSSGQMHYEQYF. The full variable domain, with the rest looked up from reference TRBV9 and TRBJ2-7, is DSGVTQTPKHLITATGQRVTLRCSPRSGDLSVYWYQQSLDQGLQFLIQYYNGEERAKGNILERFSAQQFPDLHSELNLSSLELGDSALYFCASSSGQMHYEQYFGPGTRLTVT.